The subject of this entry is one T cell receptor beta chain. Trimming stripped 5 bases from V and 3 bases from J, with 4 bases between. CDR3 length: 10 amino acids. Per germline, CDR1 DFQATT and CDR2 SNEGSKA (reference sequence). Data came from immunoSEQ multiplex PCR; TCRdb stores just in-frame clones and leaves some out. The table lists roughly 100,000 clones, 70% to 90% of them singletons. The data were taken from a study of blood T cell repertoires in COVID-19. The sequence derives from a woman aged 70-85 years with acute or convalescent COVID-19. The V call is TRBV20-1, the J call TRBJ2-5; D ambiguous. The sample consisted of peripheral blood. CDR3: CSALKETQYF. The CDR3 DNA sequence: TGCAGTGCTCTTAAAGAGACCCAGTACTTC.